The present entry profiles one T cell receptor beta chain with its context. In its sample, this clonotype was seen a few times. Its antigen is currently not known. It has no much larger one-base neighbor in the sample; base qualities were not kept. This record comes from a study of neurological immune-mediated disorders (dated by TCRdb to the late 2010s). Regarding the complete study: Peripheral blood TCR-beta repertoires from HTLV-I-associated myelopathy (HAM/TSP) patients, multiple sclerosis patients and healthy controls were compared by UMI-based sequencing. Longitudinal HAM/TSP and healthy donors were sampled at 3 time-points each (about 3-45 month intervals). Longitudinal samples, technical triplicates and paired sorted CD4+ and CD8+ T-cell subsets, alongside PBMC samples, were included among the 106 TCR-beta libraries. The cohort included 68 subjects: roughly 15 with HAM/TSP, roughly 35 with multiple sclerosis, and around 20 healthy controls.

V is reduced by 0 bases and J by 11 bases, leaving a spacing of 13 bases between them. The CDR3 runs 12 amino acids, cysteine and phenylalanine included. Left in the record is the CDR3 DNA by itself, 36 bases read in frame from the first base. The germline V gene (reference sequence) provides CDR1 DFQATT and CDR2 SNEGSKA. cDNA was synthesized by template-switch 5'RACE using a primer carrying a 10-nucleotide random unique molecular identifier by which each TCR transcript was tagged. Each sequencing run produced over 160 million TCR-beta sequences covering 15-18 subjects. The RNeasy kit was used for extraction of total RNA. Using the KAPA Real-time Library Amplification kit, TCR-beta VDJ regions were amplified with primers for the TCR constant region and the 5'RACE anchor. Sample indexes and Illumina adaptors were added in a first PCR, after which library yield was increased in a second PCR. After purification with Ampure beads, the TCR product of roughly 650 bp was size-selected on a 2% E-gel SizeSelection system. Before pooling, library quality was assessed on a Bioanalyzer, concentration was determined with Qubit, and library quantification was performed with the Kapa Library Quantification kit. An Illumina HiSeq 2500 was used to sequence the libraries paired-end at 2 x 150 bp. To increase sequence diversity, 25-30% phiX was spiked into each library pool. Per the source publication's procedure: The UMI-based MiGEC pipeline processed quality-filtered reads and removed over 80% of raw TCR sequences during error correction. IMGT germline references were used for aligning VDJ genes, and each clonotype was defined as a unique CDR3 amino acid sequence together with its V-J genes. Clonal expansion, Shannon diversity and CDR3 relatedness (CalcPairwiseDistances, ClusterSamples) were evaluated with VDJtools, and phylogenetic trees were built with CLCbio workbench. Clones with at least 8 unique UMIs were defined as expanded, with this threshold being based on coefficient-of-variation modelling across technical triplicates. TCRdb reprocessing: public reads trimmed at Q25 with fastp, clones called with MiXCR, in-frame beta chains kept. Rows with one shared CDR3 protein collapse into an entry with the most common genes and DNA. Clone size and V and J calls follow TCRdb, not the original study. Counted in this sample were 53,000 or so distinct CDR3 sequences; roughly 8% of them appeared once. The ten biggest clones cover under 2% of the sample.

The meaning of the sample's time point label: longitudinal time-point 3. Blood bank volunteers in Maryland, USA served as the healthy controls. Libraries from unsorted PBMCs were made from 2 million PBMCs kept in RNAlater at -80 degrees C until RNA extraction. Peripheral blood underwent Ficoll-Hypaque density gradient centrifugation to isolate PBMCs, which were then cryopreserved in liquid nitrogen. General findings and caveats noted by the study authors: TCR clonal expansion was highest in HAM/TSP patients and lowest in MS patients, with MS patients falling below even healthy controls. No identical CDR3 amino acid sequences were shared among expanded clones across subjects, suggesting private TCR-beta repertoires in all groups.

Sequenced material: PBMCs. The rearrangement joined TRBV20-1 to TRBJ1-1, with no reliable assignment of the D segment. This clonotype was obtained from a woman aged 40 to 50 in good health. The sequence in DNA is TGCAGTGCTAGAGACCCTTCCCTTGGGGCTTTCTTT. This translates into CSARDPSLGAFF.